The 3 T cell receptor beta chains below come from one sample, sequenced in a study of Graves' ophthalmopathy and Graves' hyperthyroidism. Amplification from RNA transcripts yielded the TCR beta CDR3 regions. An opening RT-PCR round employed HTBI primers and preceded a second-round multiplex PCR. TCRdb re-derived calls from the multiplex PCR reads in MiXCR, one entry per CDR3 protein. The sample holds a few hundred thousand distinct CDR3 sequences, under 25% seen once. The sequencing input was peripheral blood. Receptors were obtained from a woman between 45 and 60 years old with Graves' ophthalmopathy.

This clonotype was observed many times. The chain recombines TRBV12-3 or TRBV12-4 with TRBJ2-5, with 14 positions matching TRBD2. The V and J ends lost 5 bases and 5 bases, in that order; junction bases with no gene match: 13. The CDR3 has 18 residues. Here the CDR3 DNA reads TGTGCCAGCAGTACCGATTTCGGGACTAGCGGGGGACGCGAGACCCAGTACTTC. This encodes CASSTDFGTSGGRETQYF.

This clonotype appeared many times. The rearrangement links TRBV12-3 or TRBV12-4 to TRBJ2-2; weak D call: TRBD1 (6 bases). The CDR3 runs 15 residues. V shed 6 bases and J shed 6 bases, with 17 bases lying between them. The DNA of the CDR3 is TGTGCCAGCAGGTCAGGGGACAAGATTCCCGGGGAGCTGTTTTTT. The encoded protein is CASRSGDKIPGELFF.

This clonotype was recorded at least ten times. V is TRBV24-1 and J is TRBJ2-2; TRBD1 matches at 8 bases. J gave up 4 bases and V 4 bases, and 4 bases lay outside the gene matches. The CDR3 spans 15 residues. Germline loops: CDR1 KGHDR, CDR2 SFDVKD. CDR3 sequence (DNA): TGTGCCACCAGTGAACGGACAGGGCGCACCGGGGAGCTGTTTTTT. Translated: CATSERTGRTGELFF.